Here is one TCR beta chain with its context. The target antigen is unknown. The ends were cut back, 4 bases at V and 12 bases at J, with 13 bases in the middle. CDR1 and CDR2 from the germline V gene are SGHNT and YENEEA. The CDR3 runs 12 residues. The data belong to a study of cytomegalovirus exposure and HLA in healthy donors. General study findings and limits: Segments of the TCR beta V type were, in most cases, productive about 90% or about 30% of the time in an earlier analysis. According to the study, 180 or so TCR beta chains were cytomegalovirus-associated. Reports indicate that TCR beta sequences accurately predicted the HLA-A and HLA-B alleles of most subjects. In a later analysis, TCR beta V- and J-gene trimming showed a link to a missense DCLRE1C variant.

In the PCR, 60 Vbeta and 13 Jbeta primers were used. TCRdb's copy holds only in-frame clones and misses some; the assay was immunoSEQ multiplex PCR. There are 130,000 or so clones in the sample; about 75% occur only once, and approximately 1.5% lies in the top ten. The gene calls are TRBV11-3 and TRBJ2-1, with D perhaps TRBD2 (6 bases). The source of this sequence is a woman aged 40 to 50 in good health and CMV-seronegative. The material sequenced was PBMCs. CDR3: CASSSARGLQFF. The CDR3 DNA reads TGTGCCAGCAGCTCCGCCCGGGGACTGCAGTTCTTC.